These 26 T cell receptor beta chains came from one sample sequenced in a study of cytomegalovirus exposure and HLA in healthy donors. The study ran its PCR with 60 Vbeta and 13 Jbeta primers. TCRdb keeps only in-frame clones here, not all; method: immunoSEQ multiplex PCR. The table has about 190,000 clones, roughly 77% seen once. The sample was PBMCs. Receptor source: a woman aged 50 to 60 in good health and CMV-seronegative.

In the case of this clone: At one end the junction does not follow the germline gene, possibly because of a read error. The identical CDR3 is also encoded by other nucleotide sequences in the sample. J is TRBJ2-7 and V is TRBV7-2; D unresolved. The germline gives CDR1 SGHTA, CDR2 FQGNSA. The CDR3 consists of 17 residues. For the CDR3, the DNA is TGTGCCAGTAGCTTAGAGGTCGGCGGCAGTATTACCTACGAGCAGTACTTC. It encodes CASSLEVGGSITYEQYF.

CDR3: CASSVGRLDNEQFF. As DNA, the CDR3 is TGTGCCAGCAGCGTAGGCAGGTTGGACAATGAGCAGTTCTTC. The chain combines TRBV9 with TRBJ2-1; D call uncertain. This CDR3 comprises 14 residues. The V gene lost 0 bases and the J gene lost 5 bases, with 9 bases spanning the gap. CDR1 and CDR2 (germline): SGDLS, YYNGEE.

This clone was observed a single time. This chain uses TRBV18 with TRBJ2-7; no clear D. V lost 3 bases to trimming and J lost 5 bases, with 14 bases between them. The CDR3 extends over 14 amino acids. Germline CDR1 and CDR2: KGHSH and LQKENI. The CDR3 DNA is TGTGCCAGCTCACCCGCGTTCAGACAAAACGAGCAGTACTTC. As protein: CASSPAFRQNEQYF.

The chain carries TRBV6-1 and TRBJ2-1, with TRBD2 identical over 9 bases. J gave up 8 bases and V 7 bases, and 6 bases lay outside the gene matches. Germline V gene lookup returns CDR1 MNHNS and CDR2 SASEGT. The CDR3 is 13 amino acids. The chain's CDR3 is CASKKAGGHEQFF. CDR3 coding DNA: TGTGCCAGCAAGAAAGCGGGAGGCCATGAGCAGTTCTTC.

V and J are TRBV28 and TRBJ1-3; D is perhaps TRBD1 (5 bases). The length of the CDR3 is 16 residues. Trimming removed 3 bases at V and 0 bases at J, with 12 bases between. Germline loops: CDR1 MDHEN, CDR2 SYDVKM. DNA for the CDR3: TGTGCCAGCAGTTTGGGGGGACTGATCTCTGGAAACACCATATATTTT. Its translation is CASSLGGLISGNTIYF.

The rearrangement uses TRBV7-6 and TRBJ2-4; 8 bases line up with TRBD2. Germline V CDR1 and CDR2: SGHVS, FNYEAQ. V shed 1 base, J shed 4 bases, and the junction held 3 bases outside the gene matches. The CDR3 has 15 amino acids. This chain's CDR3 is CASSLGSGSKNIQYF. DNA of the CDR3: TGTGCCAGCAGCTTAGGCAGCGGGAGTAAAAACATTCAGTACTTC.

The chain uses TRBV27 and TRBJ1-2, with 7 bases matching TRBD1. CDR3 length: 14 residues. Trimming at V came to 4 bases and at J to 8 bases, leaving 10 bases not matched to a gene. CDR1 is MNHEY, CDR2 SMNVEV, per germline (reference sequence). The CDR3 DNA is TGTGCCAGCAGTTACGGCGGGACAGTAGTCGGCTACACCTTC. It encodes CASSYGGTVVGYTF.

CDR3 sequence: CSVSWLSNQPQHF. CDR3 DNA: TGCAGCGTTAGTTGGCTTAGCAATCAGCCCCAGCATTTT. The chain employs TRBV29-1 and TRBJ1-5, with unresolved D. This CDR3 spans 13 amino acids. Germline V gene sequence: CDR1 SQVTM, CDR2 ANQGSEA. V lost 5 bases and J 0 bases, leaving 8 bases between the germline ends.

This clone has a single count. This sequence joins TRBV5-1 and TRBJ1-1, with 10 bases aligning to TRBD1. There are 14 residues in the CDR3. Germline lookup yields CDR1 SGHRS and CDR2 YFSETQ. V lost 5 bases, J lost 8 bases, and 9 bases stayed unmatched. The CDR3 coding sequence is TGCGCCAGCAGTATACAGACGGGACAGGGGGAAGCTTTCTTT. Translation: CASSIQTGQGEAFF.

This clone was seen more than once but under ten times. The chain couples TRBV5-6 to TRBJ1-2; possibly TRBD1 for D (5 bases). V lost 4 bases to trimming and J lost 0 bases, with 16 bases between them. This CDR3 is 16 amino acids long. The germline gives CDR1 SGHDT, CDR2 YYEEEE. CDR3: CASSRYDRAANYGYTF. The CDR3 bases are TGTGCCAGCAGCAGGTATGACAGAGCCGCTAACTATGGCTACACCTTC.

The chain couples TRBV5-6 to TRBJ1-6; possibly TRBD1 for D (5 bases). The CDR3 is made up of 16 amino acids. Germline loops: CDR1 SGHDT, CDR2 YYEEEE. V shed 0 bases and J shed 6 bases, with 13 bases lying between them. The CDR3 here is CASSLAGGSINSPLHF. The CDR3 DNA sequence: TGTGCCAGCAGCTTGGCCGGGGGGTCGATTAATTCACCCCTCCACTTT.

The chain combines TRBV28 with TRBJ2-7, with D possibly matching TRBD2 (5 bases). Germline CDR1 and CDR2: MDHEN and SYDVKM. The CDR3 loop spans 16 amino acids. V was cut by 5 bases and J by 5 bases, with 22 bases left in between. The CDR3 loop reads CASSPPGWAARNEQYF. The CDR3 DNA follows: TGTGCCAGCAGTCCACCGGGGTGGGCCGCGCGGAACGAGCAGTACTTC.

This chain joins TRBV19 and TRBJ1-1; D remains ambiguous. Germline assignment: CDR1 LNHDA and CDR2 SQIVND (reference sequence). CDR3 length: 15 residues. The V gene lost 1 base and the J gene lost 6 bases, with 15 bases spanning the gap. The CDR3 is CASSIVWMRGAEAFF. In DNA form, the CDR3 reads TGTGCCAGTAGTATAGTTTGGATGAGAGGAGCTGAAGCTTTCTTT.

The chain combines TRBV13 with TRBJ1-3; D is uncertain. V lost 3 bases, J lost 4 bases, and 7 bases lay in between. The germline gives CDR1 PRHDT, CDR2 FYEKMQ (reference sequence). The CDR3 length is 13 residues. This CDR3 reads CASSFRGGNTIYF. The CDR3 DNA follows: TGTGCCAGCAGCTTTAGAGGGGGAAACACCATATATTTT.

CDR3 amino acids: CASSLLQGRREDEQFF. CDR3 nucleotide sequence: TGTGCCAGCTCACTACTACAGGGGAGGAGAGAAGATGAGCAGTTCTTC. The chain uses TRBV18 and TRBJ2-1, with a tentative D call TRBD1 (7 bases). CDR3 length: 16 amino acids. V lost 4 bases, J lost 8 bases, and 21 bases lay in between. The germline V gene encodes CDR1 KGHSH and CDR2 LQKENI.

The V gene is TRBV9, the J gene TRBJ1-3; no clear D. Germline V gives CDR1 SGDLS, CDR2 YYNGEE. The ends were cut back, 0 bases at V and 0 bases at J, with 7 bases in the middle. This CDR3 comprises 15 residues. In nucleotides, the CDR3 is TGTGCCAGCAGCGTAGGGAGTCTCTCTGGAAACACCATATATTTT. Translated: CASSVGSLSGNTIYF.

This clone was seen a single time. The V and J genes are TRBV9 and TRBJ1-2; 7 nucleotides agree with TRBD1. Germline V CDR1 and CDR2: SGDLS, YYNGEE. The CDR3 runs to 13 residues. V shed 4 bases and J 6 bases; nucleotides not matched to a gene: 6. The CDR3 sequence is CASSPTTGNGYTF. The CDR3 DNA reads as TGTGCCAGCAGCCCAACGACAGGGAATGGCTACACCTTC.

The rearrangement uses TRBV19 and TRBJ2-1; 8 nucleotides agree with TRBD2. This CDR3 spans 14 amino acids. Losses at the gene ends were 6 bases for V and 8 bases for J; bases not matched to a gene: 9. Germline assignment: CDR1 LNHDA and CDR2 SQIVND (reference sequence). CDR3 DNA sequence: TGTGCCAGTAGCCCCGGGACTAGGTATTATGAGCAGTTCTTC. Translated, it gives CASSPGTRYYEQFF.

The chain has TRBV25-1 and TRBJ1-3; D might be TRBD1 (6 bases). V was trimmed by 5 bases and J by 0 bases, leaving 20 bases between them. Germline-derived CDR1 and CDR2 are MGHDK and SYGVNS. The CDR3 is 18 amino acids. The CDR3 nucleotides read TGTGCCAGCAGTTCCCGGGACAACCGTATCCCCTCTGGAAACACCATATATTTT. This encodes CASSSRDNRIPSGNTIYF.

The chain is built from TRBV7-3 and TRBJ1-1, with a weak D call TRBD1 (6 bases). Between the trimmed V and J ends, which lost 6 bases and 1 base, there was a span of 12 bases. The CDR3 extends over 14 amino acids. Looked up from germline, CDR1 is SGHTA and CDR2 is FQGTGA. The CDR3 DNA sequence: TGTGCCAGCAGGCCTACAGGGCCGAACACTGAAGCTTTCTTT. It yields the protein CASRPTGPNTEAFF.

This sequence joins TRBV11-2 and TRBJ2-2; D uncertain. With 0 bases removed from V and 5 bases from J, the gap between germline ends came to 4 bases. The CDR3 covers 13 residues. The germline gives CDR1 SGHAT, CDR2 FQNNGV. The CDR3 DNA reads as TGTGCCAGCAGCTTAGAACAGACCGGGGAGCTGTTTTTT. Translation: CASSLEQTGELFF.

The J gene is TRBJ2-1, the V gene TRBV7-9; D might be TRBD2 (6 bases). Germline CDR1 reads SEHNR; CDR2 reads FQNEAQ (reference sequence). Trimming left V 5 bases short and J 0 bases short, with 14 bases between. This CDR3 contains 16 residues. This CDR3 reads CASSPRGTRSYNEQFF. CDR3 DNA sequence: TGTGCCAGCAGCCCCCGCGGGACTCGCTCCTACAATGAGCAGTTCTTC.

CDR3 sequence reads: CASSLEAGFGNTIYF. The CDR3 DNA is TGTGCCAGCAGCTTAGAAGCGGGGTTTGGAAACACCATATATTTT. This rearrangement joins TRBV7-2 to TRBJ1-3; D is unclear. The CDR3 loop spans 15 amino acids. Germline V gives CDR1 SGHTA, CDR2 FQGNSA. Deletions cut 1 base from V and 3 bases from J, with 10 bases between. The full variable domain, completed using reference TRBV7-2 and TRBJ1-3, is GAGVSQSPSNKVTEKGKDVELRCDPISGHTALYWYRQSLGQGLEFLIYFQGNSAPDKSGLPSDRFSAERTGGSVSTLTIQRTQQEDSAVYLCASSLEAGFGNTIYFGEGSWLTVV.

CDR3 sequence reads: CASSPVLAGVGNTGELFF. CDR3 in DNA: TGTGCCAGCTCACCAGTCCTAGCGGGAGTTGGCAACACCGGGGAGCTGTTTTTT. The chain couples TRBV18 to TRBJ2-2, with TRBD2 matching 10 bases. The V and J ends lost 2 bases and 2 bases, in that order; junction bases with no gene match: 8. CDR3 size: 18 residues. Germline CDR1 is KGHSH and CDR2 is LQKENI.

This clone was counted between two and nine times. The rearrangement links TRBV27 to TRBJ1-2, with 7 bases matching TRBD1. The germline V gene encodes CDR1 MNHEY and CDR2 SMNVEV (reference sequence). This CDR3 is built from 19 residues. V lost 0 bases and J lost 6; bases outside the gene matches: 19. The CDR3 spells CASSLSVGRAGGFVHGYTF. In nucleotides, the CDR3 is TGTGCCAGCAGTTTATCCGTCGGTCGTGCAGGGGGATTCGTTCATGGCTACACCTTC.

The V call is TRBV28, the J call TRBJ2-1, with TRBD2 matching 9 bases. The germline CDR1 and CDR2 sequences are MDHEN and SYDVKM. The ends lost 6 bases at V and 7 bases at J; junction bases unmatched: 7. This CDR3 spans 14 amino acids. The CDR3 reads CASRNSGSRNEQFF. In DNA, the CDR3 is TGTGCCAGCAGGAATAGCGGGAGTCGAAATGAGCAGTTCTTC. Drawing the rest from reference TRBV28 and TRBJ2-1, the complete variable domain is DVKVTQSSRYLVKRTGEKVFLECVQDMDHENMFWYRQDPGLGLRLIYFSYDVKMKEKGDIPEGYSVSREKKERFSLILESASTNQTSMYLCASRNSGSRNEQFFGPGTRLTVL.